This TCR beta chain was sequenced during a study of T cell changes during pregnancy in multiple sclerosis. The CDR3 loop spans 16 amino acids. The V segment lost 2 bases and the J segment 5 bases; nucleotides outside the gene matches: 11. The germline CDR1 and CDR2 sequences are ENHRY and SYGVKD. Libraries were prepared by immunoSEQ multiplex PCR; TCRdb keeps only in-frame clonotypes and omits some of them. The table lists 30,000 to 45,000 clones, approximately 90% of them singletons, with 0.4% to 0.5% in the top ten. The genes are TRBV10-3 and TRBJ2-5; 7 bases match TRBD1. The sequences come from CD4+ T cells from peripheral blood mononuclear cells, collected after pregnancy. This sequence originates from a female donor with multiple sclerosis, enrolled in a pregnancy study. The CDR3 loop is CAISEGEGGRLETQYF. DNA of the CDR3: TGTGCCATCAGTGAGGGGGAAGGGGGCCGACTGGAGACCCAGTACTTC.